The T cell receptor (beta chain) under discussion was sequenced for a study of T cells in Graves' hyperthyroidism and ophthalmopathy. Graves' hyperthyroidism was deemed stable given no ophthalmopathy progression within 18 months. Participants, patients aged 18 to 65, had newly diagnosed hyperthyroidism with a duration under 2 months. What was amplified from RNA transcripts were TCR beta CDR3 regions. With the HTBI primer set, the TCR CDR3 went through a first round of RT-PCR. Via MiXCR, TCRdb re-called the multiplex PCR reads, giving one row per CDR3 protein. The sample includes approximately 630,000 distinct CDR3 sequences, around 15% of them seen just once. This clonotype has ten or more counts. This sequence was found in a woman in her thirties with Graves' hyperthyroidism. The specimen was blood.

CDR3 amino acids: CASSPRTSKETQYF. The CDR3 nucleotides read TGTGCCAGCAGCCCCAGGACTAGTAAAGAGACCCAGTACTTC. The chain has TRBV11-2 and TRBJ2-5, with 7 bases lining up with TRBD2. Losses at the gene ends were 5 bases for V and 3 bases for J; bases not matched to a gene: 6. This CDR3 has 14 residues. Germline V gives CDR1 SGHAT, CDR2 FQNNGV.